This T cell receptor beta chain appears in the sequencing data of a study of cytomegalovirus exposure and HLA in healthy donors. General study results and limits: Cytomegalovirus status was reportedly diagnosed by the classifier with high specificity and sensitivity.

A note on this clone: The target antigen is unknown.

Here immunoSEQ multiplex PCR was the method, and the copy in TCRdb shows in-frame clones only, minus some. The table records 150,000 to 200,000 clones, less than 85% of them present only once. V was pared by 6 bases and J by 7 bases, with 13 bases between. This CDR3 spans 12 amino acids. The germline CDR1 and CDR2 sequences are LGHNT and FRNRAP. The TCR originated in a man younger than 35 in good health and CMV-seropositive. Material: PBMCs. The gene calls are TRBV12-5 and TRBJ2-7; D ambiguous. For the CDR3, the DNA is TGTGCTAGTGGCTCTACGATCTTTGAGCAGTACTTC. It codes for CASGSTIFEQYF.